Shown below are 20 T cell receptor beta chains from a single sample sequenced in a study of blood T cell repertoires in COVID-19. Some clones are missing from TCRdb's copy, which holds only in-frame ones; the method was immunoSEQ multiplex PCR. The sample includes 180,000 or so clones, about 87% of them seen just once. Material for sequencing was peripheral blood. All receptors come from a woman aged 30 to 39 with acute or convalescent COVID-19.

J is TRBJ1-1 and V is TRBV6-5; possibly TRBD1 for D (5 bases). Trimming removed 8 bases from V and 12 bases from J, with 16 bases in between. Per the germline V gene, CDR1 is MNHEY and CDR2 is SVGAGI. The CDR3 covers 11 residues. The chain's CDR3 is CASGKTGITFF. In DNA form, the CDR3 reads TGTGCCAGCGGAAAAACAGGCATAACTTTCTTT.

CDR3 nucleotide sequence: TGTGCCAGCAGCTTGGACGAGCGCAATTCACCCCTCCACTTT. Translation gives CASSLDERNSPLHF. The chain has TRBV5-6 and TRBJ1-6; D gene ambiguous. This CDR3 is 14 amino acids long. Per germline, CDR1 SGHDT and CDR2 YYEEEE. V shed 0 bases and J shed 7 bases, with 8 bases lying between them.

The V and J genes are TRBV29-1 and TRBJ2-7, with TRBD1 identical over 11 bases. CDR3 length: 13 amino acids. V shed 7 bases and J 6 bases; nucleotides not matched to a gene: 8. Germline CDR1 and CDR2: SQVTM and ANQGSEA. The CDR3 reads CSAQPGQGGEQYF. CDR3 sequence (DNA): TGCAGCGCTCAACCGGGACAGGGGGGCGAGCAGTACTTC.

As DNA, the CDR3 is TGTGCCAGCTCACCTACGGGGAGCTCCTACAATGAGCAGTTCTTC. As protein: CASSPTGSSYNEQFF. The chain is built from TRBV18 and TRBJ2-1; weak D call: TRBD2 (5 bases). Per germline, CDR1 KGHSH and CDR2 LQKENI. CDR3 length: 15 residues. V lost 3 bases to trimming and J lost 0 bases, with 9 bases between them.

This rearrangement joins TRBV10-1 to TRBJ1-5; D may be TRBD1 (6 bases). The germline CDR1 and CDR2 sequences are WNHNN and SYGVQD (reference sequence). The length of the CDR3 is 14 residues. The V gene lost 2 bases and the J gene lost 5 bases, with 10 bases spanning the gap. The CDR3 region has the DNA TGCGCCAGCAGTGAGCCTCAGGGGCATCAGCCCCAGCATTTT. Encoded protein: CASSEPQGHQPQHF.

In DNA form, the CDR3 reads TGTGCCAGCAGCAAAGGCTGGAGGGGGCGCGGAGAGGGCACTGAAGCTTTCTTT. Protein sequence: CASSKGWRGRGEGTEAFF. V is TRBV21-1 and J is TRBJ1-1; the table calls TRBD1, which could not be checked here. TRBV21-1 is a pseudogene segment. The CDR3 is made up of 18 amino acids.

CDR3 nucleotides: TGTGCCAGCAGTCCGGGACTAGGGGACGAGCAGTACTTC. This gives the protein CASSPGLGDEQYF. The genes are TRBV12-3 or TRBV12-4 and TRBJ2-7, with 8 bases aligning to TRBD2. V was pared by 5 bases and J by 5 bases, with 5 bases of the junction left unmatched. The CDR3 loop spans 13 amino acids.

The chain has TRBV5-1 and TRBJ1-1, with 8 bases that match TRBD1. This CDR3 is built from 14 residues. With V trimmed by 4 bases and J by 6 bases, 8 bases remained unmatched. Germline lookup yields CDR1 SGHRS and CDR2 YFSETQ. The CDR3 reads CASSAGQGSPEAFF. In nucleotides, the CDR3 is TGCGCCAGCAGCGCCGGACAGGGAAGTCCTGAAGCTTTCTTT.

V and J are TRBV7-2 and TRBJ2-7, with a possible D match to TRBD1 (6 bases). Germline CDR1 reads SGHTA; CDR2 reads FQGNSA. The V end was cut by 6 bases, the J end by 6 bases, with 15 bases between. The CDR3 contains 13 residues. The CDR3 loop reads CASSPDRTIEQYF. The CDR3 nucleotides read TGTGCCAGCAGTCCAGACAGGACCATCGAGCAGTACTTC.

This sequence joins TRBV5-1 and TRBJ2-6; 7 bases agree with TRBD2. The CDR3 has 16 residues. The germline gives CDR1 SGHRS, CDR2 YFSETQ. V shed 0 bases, J shed 2 bases, and the junction held 2 bases outside the gene matches. The DNA for the CDR3 is TGCGCCAGCAGCTTGGTAGGGACTACTGGGGCCAACGTCCTGACTTTC. It encodes CASSLVGTTGANVLTF.

This chain uses TRBV28 with TRBJ1-3; 10 bases fit TRBD1. Germline loops: CDR1 MDHEN, CDR2 SYDVKM. The CDR3 is made up of 14 amino acids. V was clipped by 6 bases and J by 11 bases; unmatched bases: 10. CDR3 region: CASSHRDRGFSIYF. Here the CDR3 DNA reads TGTGCCAGCAGCCACCGGGACAGGGGATTCTCCATATATTTT. The full variable domain, its missing parts supplied by reference TRBV28 and TRBJ1-3, is DVKVTQSSRYLVKRTGEKVFLECVQDMDHENMFWYRQDPGLGLRLIYFSYDVKMKEKGDIPEGYSVSREKKERFSLILESASTNQTSMYLCASSHRDRGFSIYFGEGSWLTVV.

J is TRBJ2-1 and V is TRBV5-6; 7 bases agree with TRBD2. The CDR3 has 13 amino acids. Per germline, CDR1 SGHDT and CDR2 YYEEEE. The J segment lost 10 bases and the V segment lost 0 bases, leaving 4 bases of the junction unmatched. CDR3 in amino acids: CASSLGGGREQFF. The DNA for the CDR3 is TGTGCCAGCAGCTTGGGGGGCGGGAGAGAGCAGTTCTTC.

As DNA, the CDR3 is TGTGCCAGCTCACCACAGGGACTCCATTCACCCCTCCACTTT. It is translated as CASSPQGLHSPLHF. This chain links TRBV18 with TRBJ1-6; maybe TRBD1 (5 bases). This CDR3 has 14 residues. Trimming shortened V by 1 base and J by 8 bases, and 9 bases separated the two germline ends. Germline loops: CDR1 KGHSH, CDR2 LQKENI.

The rearrangement joins TRBV19 to TRBJ1-5; no clear D. This CDR3 is 12 amino acids long. V was pared by 9 bases and J by 7 bases, with 13 bases between. Germline V lookup: CDR1 LNHDA, CDR2 SQIVND (reference sequence). The CDR3 DNA sequence: TGTGCCAGCAAGGGCACGGGGCAGCCCCAGCATTTT. Its protein is CASKGTGQPQHF.

The J gene is TRBJ2-1, the V gene TRBV11-2; TRBD1 matches 8 bases. This CDR3 spans 13 amino acids. Germline loops: CDR1 SGHAT, CDR2 FQNNGV. Trimming at V came to 4 bases and at J to 8 bases, leaving 4 bases not matched to a gene. The CDR3 DNA sequence: TGTGCCAGCAGCTCCGGACAGGGCGATGAGCAGTTCTTC. Protein: CASSSGQGDEQFF.

The CDR3 loop is CASRQGGVETQYF. The CDR3 bases are TGCGCCAGCCGACAGGGGGGAGTCGAGACCCAGTACTTC. The V call is TRBV5-1, the J call TRBJ2-5; 9 bases line up with TRBD1. J lost 5 bases, V lost 7 bases, and 6 bases had no gene match. In germline, CDR1 is SGHRS, CDR2 YFSETQ. The length of the CDR3 is 13 residues.

The rearrangement links TRBV11-2 to TRBJ1-1; 9 nucleotides match TRBD1. The V and J ends lost 3 bases and 11 bases, in that order; junction bases with no gene match: 7. The CDR3 totals 13 residues. From germline, CDR1 is SGHAT and CDR2 FQNNGV. CDR3 loop: CASSFEGGQGAFF. The CDR3 DNA follows: TGTGCCAGCAGCTTTGAGGGAGGACAGGGGGCTTTCTTT.

The V call is TRBV5-1, the J call TRBJ2-2; no reliable D call. This CDR3 is 14 amino acids long. Trimming stripped 3 bases from V and 3 bases from J, with 9 bases between. The germline gives CDR1 SGHRS, CDR2 YFSETQ. This CDR3 is CASSSTGHTGELFF. In DNA, the CDR3 is TGCGCCAGCAGCTCCACGGGTCACACCGGGGAGCTGTTTTTT.

This clone is a singleton in its sample. V and J are TRBV19 and TRBJ1-1; D is perhaps TRBD1 (5 bases). Germline CDR1 reads LNHDA; CDR2 reads SQIVND (reference sequence). With 3 bases removed from V and 3 bases from J, the gap between germline ends came to 14 bases. This CDR3 is 15 amino acids long. The CDR3 is CASSIGQGRYTEAFF. Written as DNA, the CDR3 is TGTGCCAGTAGTATCGGGCAGGGAAGGTACACTGAAGCTTTCTTT.

The chain links TRBV19 to TRBJ2-2; 10 positions agree with TRBD2. CDR3 size: 17 residues. From germline, CDR1 is LNHDA and CDR2 SQIVND (reference sequence). After removal of 5 bases from V and 3 bases from J, the junction contained 9 bases not matched to a gene. This CDR3 reads CASSPKAGGPYTGELFF. DNA of the CDR3: TGTGCCAGTAGTCCTAAAGCGGGAGGGCCCTACACCGGGGAGCTGTTTTTT.